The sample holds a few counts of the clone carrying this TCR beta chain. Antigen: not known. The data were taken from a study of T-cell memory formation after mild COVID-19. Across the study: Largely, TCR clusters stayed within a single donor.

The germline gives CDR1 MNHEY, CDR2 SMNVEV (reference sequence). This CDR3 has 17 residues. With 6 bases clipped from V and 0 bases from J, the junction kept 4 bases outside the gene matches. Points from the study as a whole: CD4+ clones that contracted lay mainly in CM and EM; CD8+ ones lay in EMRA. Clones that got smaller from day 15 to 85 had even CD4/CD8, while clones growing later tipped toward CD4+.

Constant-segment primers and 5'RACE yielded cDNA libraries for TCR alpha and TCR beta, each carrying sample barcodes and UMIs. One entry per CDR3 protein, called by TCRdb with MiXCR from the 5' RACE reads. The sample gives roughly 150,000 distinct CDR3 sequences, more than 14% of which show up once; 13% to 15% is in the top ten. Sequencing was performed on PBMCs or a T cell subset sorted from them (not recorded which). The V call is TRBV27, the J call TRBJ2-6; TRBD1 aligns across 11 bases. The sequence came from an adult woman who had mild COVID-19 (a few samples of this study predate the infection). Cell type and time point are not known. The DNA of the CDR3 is TGTGCCAGCAGGGACAGGGGGCGAAGCTCTGGGGCCAACGTCCTGACTTTC. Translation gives CASRDRGRSSGANVLTF.